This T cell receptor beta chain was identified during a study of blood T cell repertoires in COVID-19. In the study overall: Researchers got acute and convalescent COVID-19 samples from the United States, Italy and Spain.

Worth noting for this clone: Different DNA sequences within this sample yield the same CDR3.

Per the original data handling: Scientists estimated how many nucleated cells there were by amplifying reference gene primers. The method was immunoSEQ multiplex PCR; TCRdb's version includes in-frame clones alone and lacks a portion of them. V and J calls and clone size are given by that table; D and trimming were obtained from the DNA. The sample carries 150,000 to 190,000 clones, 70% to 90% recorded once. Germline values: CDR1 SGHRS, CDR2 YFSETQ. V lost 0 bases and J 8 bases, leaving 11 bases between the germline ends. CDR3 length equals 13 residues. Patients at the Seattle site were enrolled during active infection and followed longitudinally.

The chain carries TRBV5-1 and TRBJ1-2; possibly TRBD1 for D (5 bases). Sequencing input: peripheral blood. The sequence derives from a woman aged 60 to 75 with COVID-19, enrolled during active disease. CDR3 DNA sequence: TGCGCCAGCAGCTTGGCCGGGGGAGGGGGCTACACCTTC. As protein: CASSLAGGGGYTF.